This T cell receptor (beta chain) was sequenced in a study of shared clonotypes between healthy human individuals. Study-level points and caveats: Shared clonotypes across all four donors exceeded non-shared ones in generation probability. Specimens sampled were limited to blood, with tissue repertoires likely differing.

This CDR3 has 14 residues. Per germline, CDR1 MNHEY and CDR2 SMNVEV (reference sequence). Trimming left V 6 bases short and J 3 bases short, with 14 bases between. In the case of this clone: Its antigen is not identified.

The method was immunoSEQ multiplex PCR; TCRdb's version includes in-frame clones alone and lacks a portion of them. In the table there are about 2.3 million clones, approximately 93% of which are singletons. The TCR comes from a man aged 18 to 29 in good health. Some clones in this sample may be carry-over from other donors' samples. Sequenced: naive CD4+ T cells from PBMCs. As for subset: CD45RA+ positively selected. The rearrangement joins TRBV27 to TRBJ1-2; D remains ambiguous. The CDR3 sequence: CASSSLFSYYGYTF. CDR3 sequence (DNA): TGTGCCAGCAGCTCCCTCTTTTCGTACTATGGCTACACCTTC.